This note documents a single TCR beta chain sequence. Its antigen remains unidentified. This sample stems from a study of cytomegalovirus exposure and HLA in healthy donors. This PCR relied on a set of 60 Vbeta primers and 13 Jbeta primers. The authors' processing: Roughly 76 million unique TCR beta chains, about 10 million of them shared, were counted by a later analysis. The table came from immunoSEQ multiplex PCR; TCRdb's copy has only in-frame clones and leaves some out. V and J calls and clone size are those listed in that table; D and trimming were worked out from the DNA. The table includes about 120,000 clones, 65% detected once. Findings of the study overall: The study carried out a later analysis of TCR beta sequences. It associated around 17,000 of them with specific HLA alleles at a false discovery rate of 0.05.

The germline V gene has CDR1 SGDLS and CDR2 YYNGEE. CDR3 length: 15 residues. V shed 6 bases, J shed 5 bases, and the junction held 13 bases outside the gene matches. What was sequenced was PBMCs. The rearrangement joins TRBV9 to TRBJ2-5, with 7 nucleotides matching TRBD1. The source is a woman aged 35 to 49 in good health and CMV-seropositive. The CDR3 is CASTLTGQGDETQYF. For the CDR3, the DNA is TGTGCCAGCACCCTAACAGGGCAGGGGGATGAGACCCAGTACTTC. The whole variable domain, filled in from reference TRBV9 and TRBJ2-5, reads DSGVTQTPKHLITATGQRVTLRCSPRSGDLSVYWYQQSLDQGLQFLIQYYNGEERAKGNILERFSAQQFPDLHSELNLSSLELGDSALYFCASTLTGQGDETQYFGPGTRLLVL.